A selection of T cell receptor beta chains follows, all from one sample in a study of CD8 T cells in ankylosing spondylitis. TCRdb reprocessed the 5' RACE reads with MiXCR, giving one entry per CDR3 protein. The repertoire includes 200,000 to 250,000 distinct CDR3 sequences, approximately 20% of them detected once, and approximately 42% sits in the top ten. The sample consisted of blood, either unsorted or a sorted T cell fraction (not recorded which). The origin of the receptors is a male donor with ankylosing spondylitis. Both conserved end residues are part of each CDR3. Each record gives: J gene, D gene, V gene, clone size, CDR3 protein, CDR3 DNA. The D gene is left open where the match is weak. For some rows the clone size is stated as once, few or many, or as a class when expanded; others skip it.

>TRBJ2-2|.|TRBV3-1|few
CASSQTDDTGELFF
TGTGCCAGCAGCCAGACGGACGACACCGGGGAGCTGTTTTTT
>TRBJ2-3|.|TRBV7-6|few
CASSPNPSTDTQYF
TGTGCCAGCAGCCCCAACCCTAGCACAGATACGCAGTATTTT
>TRBJ2-7|.|TRBV5-1|.
CASSQPLEGVYEQYF
TGCGCCAGCAGCCAACCTCTGGAGGGCGTATACGAGCAGTACTTC
>TRBJ2-1|TRBD2|TRBV11-2|few
CASSPGTSGNPGDEQFF
TGTGCCAGCAGCCCCGGGACTAGCGGAAACCCGGGGGATGAGCAGTTCTTC
>TRBJ2-7|.|TRBV6-2/TRBV6-3|.
CASSPDTTYEQYF
TGTGCCAGCAGCCCCGACACTACCTACGAGCAGTACTTC
>TRBJ1-5|.|TRBV27|.
CASSPSNYLGQPQHF
TGTGCCAGCAGCCCATCAAATTACTTGGGTCAGCCCCAGCATTTT
>TRBJ2-7|.|TRBV6-6|.
CATSTGSYEQYF
TGTGCCACTTCAACAGGGAGCTACGAGCAGTACTTC
>TRBJ1-1|.|TRBV28|.
CASSLSKNTEAFF
TGTGCCAGCAGTTTATCCAAAAACACTGAAGCTTTCTTT
>TRBJ2-3|TRBD2|TRBV7-6|once
CASSPRWTSSTDTQYF
TGTGCCAGCAGCCCCCGGTGGACTAGCTCCACAGATACGCAGTATTTT
>TRBJ2-7|.|TRBV23-1|.
CASSQPVDSRFYEQYF
TGCGCCAGCAGTCAACCAGTGGACAGTCGTTTCTACGAGCAGTACTTC
>TRBJ1-5|.|TRBV12-3/TRBV12-4|.
CASSQFADGPQHF
TGTGCCAGCAGTCAATTTGCCGACGGGCCCCAGCATTTT
>TRBJ2-2|.|TRBV24-1|few
CATSDFRGDSTGELFF
TGTGCCACCAGTGATTTTAGAGGGGATTCCACCGGGGAGCTGTTTTTT
>TRBJ2-7|.|TRBV27|many
CASSLSGSSYEQYF
TGTGCCAGCAGTTTATCCGGGAGCTCCTACGAGCAGTACTTC
>TRBJ1-1|.|TRBV29-1|few
CSVLLYPGNTEAFF
TGCAGCGTTCTATTATACCCGGGGAACACTGAAGCTTTCTTT
>TRBJ2-5|TRBD2|TRBV5-1|many
CASSGGLEETQYF
TGCGCCAGCAGCGGGGGACTAGAAGAGACCCAGTACTTC
>TRBJ2-7|.|TRBV27|few
CASSSNLGLNYEQYF
TGTGCCAGCAGTTCCAACCTAGGTCTCAACTACGAGCAGTACTTC
>TRBJ2-1|TRBD2|TRBV4-1|.
CASSPHERGGNEQFF
TGCGCCAGCAGCCCTCACGAGCGGGGGGGCAATGAGCAGTTCTTC
>TRBJ1-1|.|TRBV12-3/TRBV12-4|many
CASKQGGVWTEAFF
TGTGCCAGCAAACAAGGTGGGGTGTGGACTGAAGCTTTCTTT
>TRBJ2-7|.|TRBV4-1|few
CASSQLIHMIYEQYF
TGCGCCAGCAGCCAATTGATCCATATGATCTACGAGCAGTACTTC
>TRBJ1-4|.|TRBV7-9|many
CASSLRTDRNEKLFF
TGTGCCAGCAGCTTGCGGACGGATCGAAATGAAAAACTGTTTTTT
>TRBJ1-2|TRBD1|TRBV4-3|.
CASSQDVGQGGYTF
TGCGCCAGCAGCCAAGATGTAGGACAGGGAGGCTACACCTTC
>TRBJ2-3|TRBD1|TRBV6-2/TRBV6-3|few
CASSPGGEYTQYF
TGTGCCAGCAGCCCAGGGGGCGAATATACGCAGTATTTT
>TRBJ1-1|.|TRBV7-6|.
CASSSGVGQNTEAFF
TGTGCCAGCAGCTCCGGCGTCGGCCAGAACACTGAAGCTTTCTTT
>TRBJ2-2|.|TRBV7-3|few
CATRGAGTGELFF
TGTGCCACCCGGGGGGCGGGCACCGGGGAGCTGTTTTTT
>TRBJ2-2|TRBD1|TRBV7-8|.
CASSPGQGDAGELFF
TGTGCCAGCAGCCCTGGACAGGGAGATGCCGGGGAGCTGTTTTTT
>TRBJ1-2|.|TRBV7-2|.
CASSLEAGNYGYTF
TGTGCCAGCAGCTTAGAAGCAGGAAACTATGGCTACACCTTC
>TRBJ1-1|TRBD1|TRBV6-1|.
CASSESTGITEAFF
TGTGCCAGCAGCGAGTCGACAGGGATCACTGAAGCTTTCTTT
>TRBJ2-7|TRBD2|TRBV6-1|.
CASSERGGSLSYEQYF
TGTGCCAGCAGTGAACGGGGAGGGTCCCTCTCCTACGAGCAGTACTTC
>TRBJ2-5|TRBD1|TRBV4-1|few
CASSRSGTEYQETQYF
TGCGCCAGCAGCCGATCCGGGACAGAGTACCAAGAGACCCAGTACTTC
>TRBJ2-1|TRBD2|TRBV7-9|.
CASSLAAGVYNEQFF
TGTGCCAGCAGCTTAGCAGCGGGAGTGTACAATGAGCAGTTCTTC
>TRBJ2-1|.|TRBV14|.
CASSLLEGSLYNEQFF
TGTGCCAGCAGCCTCCTCGAGGGGTCCCTCTACAATGAGCAGTTCTTC
>TRBJ1-2|TRBD1|TRBV6-2/TRBV6-3|many
CASSGTGAGGYTF
TGTGCCAGCAGTGGGACAGGGGCTGGTGGCTACACCTTC
>TRBJ2-7|TRBD1|TRBV2|.
CASSDIRGRGSYEQYF
TGTGCCAGCAGTGACATCAGGGGGCGCGGATCCTACGAGCAGTACTTC
>TRBJ2-3|TRBD1|TRBV5-1|few
CASSSGQGADTQYF
TGCGCCAGCAGCTCCGGACAGGGGGCAGATACGCAGTATTTT
>TRBJ1-6|.|TRBV4-3|many
CASSQAPGPWISPLHF
TGCGCCAGCAGCCAAGCCCCGGGACCTTGGATTTCACCCCTCCACTTT
>TRBJ1-4|.|TRBV4-1|few
CASSRPLGGGLEKLFF
TGCGCCAGCAGCCGCCCTCTAGGGGGGGGTCTGGAAAAACTGTTTTTT
>TRBJ2-1|.|TRBV27|.
CASSLEMGLDEQFF
TGTGCCAGCAGTTTGGAGATGGGGCTCGATGAGCAGTTCTTC
>TRBJ2-2|TRBD1|TRBV12-3/TRBV12-4|many
CASSSGTGGPGELFF
TGTGCCAGCAGCTCCGGGACAGGGGGCCCCGGGGAGCTGTTTTTT
>TRBJ2-1|TRBD2|TRBV7-3|.
CASSLTSGRAAEQFF
TGTGCCAGCAGCCTCACTAGCGGGAGGGCCGCTGAGCAGTTCTTC
>TRBJ2-5|.|TRBV19|.
CASSIDKEETQYF
TGTGCCAGTAGTATAGATAAGGAGGAGACCCAGTACTTC